This TCR beta chain derives from a study of OX40 agonist ivuxolimab in advanced cancers. Study in general: Eligibility admitted prior anti-PD-1, anti-PD-L1 or anti-CTLA-4 therapy; about 39% had some.

The protocol was immunoSEQ multiplex PCR, while the TCRdb copy is restricted to in-frame clones and leaves out a portion. The sample includes 75,000 to 95,000 clones, around nine tenths of them seen just once. V was clipped by 2 bases and J by 1 base, with 2 bases between them. The CDR3 loop spans 12 amino acids. From germline, CDR1 is SGHVS and CDR2 FQNEAQ. The sequenced sample was CD4+ or CD8+ T cells sorted from blood, obtained in a trial of the OX40 agonist ivuxolimab. The chain carries TRBV7-8 and TRBJ1-2; D remains unclear. This sequence was found in an adult with an advanced solid tumor such as melanoma, head and neck, liver or kidney cancer. The CDR3 sequence: CASSLNNYGYTF. The CDR3 DNA is TGTGCCAGCAGCTTAAATAACTATGGCTACACCTTC.